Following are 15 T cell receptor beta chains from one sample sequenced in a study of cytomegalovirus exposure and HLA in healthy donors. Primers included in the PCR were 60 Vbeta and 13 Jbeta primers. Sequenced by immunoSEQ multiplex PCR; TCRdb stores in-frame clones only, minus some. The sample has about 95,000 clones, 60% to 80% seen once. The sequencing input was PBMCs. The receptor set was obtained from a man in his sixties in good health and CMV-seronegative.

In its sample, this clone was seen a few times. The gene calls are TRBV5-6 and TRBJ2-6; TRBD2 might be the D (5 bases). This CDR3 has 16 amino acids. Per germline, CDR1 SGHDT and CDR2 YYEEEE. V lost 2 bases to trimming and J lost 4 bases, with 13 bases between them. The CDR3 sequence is CASSFLGGSGANVLTF. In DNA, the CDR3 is TGTGCCAGCAGCTTTCTCGGAGGTTCAGGGGCCAACGTCCTGACTTTC. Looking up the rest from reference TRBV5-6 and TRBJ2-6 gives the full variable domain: DAGVTQSPTHLIKTRGQQVTLRCSPKSGHDTVSWYQQALGQGPQFIFQYYEEEERQRGNFPDRFSGHQFPNYSSELNVNALLLGDSALYLCASSFLGGSGANVLTFGAGSRLTVL.

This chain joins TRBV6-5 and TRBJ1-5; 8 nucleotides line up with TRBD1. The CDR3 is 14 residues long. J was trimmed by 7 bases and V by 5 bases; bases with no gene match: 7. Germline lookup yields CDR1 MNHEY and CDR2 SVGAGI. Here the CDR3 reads CASSGTGLYQPQHF. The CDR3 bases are TGTGCCAGCAGTGGGACAGGACTCTACCAGCCCCAGCATTTT.

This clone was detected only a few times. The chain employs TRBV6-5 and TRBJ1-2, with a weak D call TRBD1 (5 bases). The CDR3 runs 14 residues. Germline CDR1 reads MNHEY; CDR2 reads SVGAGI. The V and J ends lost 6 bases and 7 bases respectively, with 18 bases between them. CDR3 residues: CASRGGNGEPGYTF. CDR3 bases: TGTGCCAGCAGGGGGGGTAATGGGGAACCTGGCTACACCTTC.

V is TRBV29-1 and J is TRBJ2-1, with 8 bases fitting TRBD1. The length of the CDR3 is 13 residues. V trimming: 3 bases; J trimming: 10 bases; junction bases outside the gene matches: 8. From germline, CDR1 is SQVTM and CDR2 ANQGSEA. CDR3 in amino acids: CSVETGEPVEQFF. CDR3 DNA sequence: TGCAGCGTTGAGACAGGGGAACCAGTCGAGCAGTTCTTC.

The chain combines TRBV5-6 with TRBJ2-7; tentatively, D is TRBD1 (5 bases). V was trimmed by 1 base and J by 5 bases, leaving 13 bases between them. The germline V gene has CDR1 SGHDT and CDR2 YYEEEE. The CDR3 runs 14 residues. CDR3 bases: TGTGCCAGCAGCTTGAATTCAGGGAACCACGAGCAGTACTTC. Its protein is CASSLNSGNHEQYF.

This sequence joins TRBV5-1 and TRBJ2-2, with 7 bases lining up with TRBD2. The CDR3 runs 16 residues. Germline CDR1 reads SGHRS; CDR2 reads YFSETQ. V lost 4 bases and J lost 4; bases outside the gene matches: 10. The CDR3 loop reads CASSPRPSGGTGELFF. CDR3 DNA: TGCGCCAGCAGCCCGAGACCTAGCGGAGGCACCGGGGAGCTGTTTTTT.

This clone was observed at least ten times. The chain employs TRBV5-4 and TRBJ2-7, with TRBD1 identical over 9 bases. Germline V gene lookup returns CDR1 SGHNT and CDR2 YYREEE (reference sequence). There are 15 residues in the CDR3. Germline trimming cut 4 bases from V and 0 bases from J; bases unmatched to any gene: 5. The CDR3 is CASSPTGGVSYEQYF. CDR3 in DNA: TGTGCCAGCAGCCCTACAGGGGGCGTCTCCTACGAGCAGTACTTC. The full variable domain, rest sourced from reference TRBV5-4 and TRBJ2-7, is ETGVTQSPTHLIKTRGQQVTLRCSSQSGHNTVSWYQQALGQGPQFIFQYYREEENGRGNFPPRFSGLQFPNYSSELNVNALELDDSALYLCASSPTGGVSYEQYFGPGTRLTVT.

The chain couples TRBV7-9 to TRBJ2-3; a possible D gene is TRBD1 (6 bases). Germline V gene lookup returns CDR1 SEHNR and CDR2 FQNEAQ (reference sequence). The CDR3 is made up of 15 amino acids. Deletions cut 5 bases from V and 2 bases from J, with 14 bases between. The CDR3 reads CASSAQGSVTDTQYF. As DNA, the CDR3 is TGTGCCAGCAGCGCACAGGGATCCGTCACAGATACGCAGTATTTT. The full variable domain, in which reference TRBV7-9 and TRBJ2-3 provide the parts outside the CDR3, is DTGVSQNPRHKITKRGQNVTFRCDPISEHNRLYWYRQTLGQGPEFLTYFQNEAQLEKSRLLSDRFSAERPKGSFSTLEIQRTEQGDSAMYLCASSAQGSVTDTQYFGPGTRLTVL.

CDR3 region: CTSSPLAGGEQYF. The CDR3 DNA reads TGCACCAGCAGCCCACTAGCGGGTGGGGAGCAGTACTTC. The chain joins TRBV1 to TRBJ2-7; the D segment call TRBD2 is taken from the table without a DNA check. TRBV1 corresponds to a pseudogene. CDR3 length: 13 amino acids.

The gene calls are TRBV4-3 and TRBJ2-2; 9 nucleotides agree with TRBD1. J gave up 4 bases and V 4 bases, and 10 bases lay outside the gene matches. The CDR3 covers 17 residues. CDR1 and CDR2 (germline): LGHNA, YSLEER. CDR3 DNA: TGCGCCAGCAGCCTCGGTTCTGGACAGGGGACCACCGGGGAGCTGTTTTTT. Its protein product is CASSLGSGQGTTGELFF.

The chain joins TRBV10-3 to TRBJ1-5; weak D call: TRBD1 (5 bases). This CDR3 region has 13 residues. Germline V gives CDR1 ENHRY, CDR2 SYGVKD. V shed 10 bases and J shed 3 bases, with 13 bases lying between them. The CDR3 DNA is TGTGCCACCCGGGGGGGAGACAATCAGCCCCAGCATTTT. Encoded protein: CATRGGDNQPQHF.

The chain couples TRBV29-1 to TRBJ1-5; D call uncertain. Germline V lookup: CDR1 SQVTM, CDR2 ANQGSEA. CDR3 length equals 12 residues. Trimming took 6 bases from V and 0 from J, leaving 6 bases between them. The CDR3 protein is CSVGDSNQPQHF. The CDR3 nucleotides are TGCAGCGTCGGGGATAGCAATCAGCCCCAGCATTTT.

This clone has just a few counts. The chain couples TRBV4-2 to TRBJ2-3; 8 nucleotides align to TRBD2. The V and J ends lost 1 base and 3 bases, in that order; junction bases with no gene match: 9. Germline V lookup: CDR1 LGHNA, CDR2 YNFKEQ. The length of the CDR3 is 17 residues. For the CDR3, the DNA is TGTGCCAGCAGCCAAGCCAGGAGCGGGAGTGGAACAGATACGCAGTATTTT. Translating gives CASSQARSGSGTDTQYF.

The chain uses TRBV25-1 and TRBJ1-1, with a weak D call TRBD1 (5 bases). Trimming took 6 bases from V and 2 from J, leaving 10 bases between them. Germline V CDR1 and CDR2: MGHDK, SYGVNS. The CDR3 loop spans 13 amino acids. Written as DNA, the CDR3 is TGTGCCAGCAGGGACACCAAAAACACTGAAGCTTTCTTT. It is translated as CASRDTKNTEAFF.

CDR3 sequence reads: CASRQGRQQETQYF. CDR3 in DNA: TGTGCCAGCAGGCAAGGTAGACAGCAAGAGACCCAGTACTTC. The rearrangement uses TRBV6-5 and TRBJ2-5, with D maybe TRBD1 (5 bases). Looked up from germline, CDR1 is MNHEY and CDR2 is SVGAGI. This CDR3 is built from 14 residues. V gave up 6 bases and J gave up 2 bases, with 13 bases separating them.